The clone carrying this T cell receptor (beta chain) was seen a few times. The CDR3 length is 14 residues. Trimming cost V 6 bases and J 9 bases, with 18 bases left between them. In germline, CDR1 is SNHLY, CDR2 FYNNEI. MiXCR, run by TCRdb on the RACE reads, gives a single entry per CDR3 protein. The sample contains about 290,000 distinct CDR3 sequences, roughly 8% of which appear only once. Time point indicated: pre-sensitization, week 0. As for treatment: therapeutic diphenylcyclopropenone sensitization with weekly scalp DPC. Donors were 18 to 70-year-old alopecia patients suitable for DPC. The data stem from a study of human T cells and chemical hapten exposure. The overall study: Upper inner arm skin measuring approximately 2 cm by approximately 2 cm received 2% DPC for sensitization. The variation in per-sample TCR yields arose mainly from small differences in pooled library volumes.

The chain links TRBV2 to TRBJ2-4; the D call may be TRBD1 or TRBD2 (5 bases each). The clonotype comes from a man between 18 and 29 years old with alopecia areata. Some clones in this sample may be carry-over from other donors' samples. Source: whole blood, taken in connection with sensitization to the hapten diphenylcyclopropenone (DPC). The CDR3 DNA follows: TGTGCCAGCAGACGAGGGGCAGAACGGGGCATTCAGTACTTC. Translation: CASRRGAERGIQYF.